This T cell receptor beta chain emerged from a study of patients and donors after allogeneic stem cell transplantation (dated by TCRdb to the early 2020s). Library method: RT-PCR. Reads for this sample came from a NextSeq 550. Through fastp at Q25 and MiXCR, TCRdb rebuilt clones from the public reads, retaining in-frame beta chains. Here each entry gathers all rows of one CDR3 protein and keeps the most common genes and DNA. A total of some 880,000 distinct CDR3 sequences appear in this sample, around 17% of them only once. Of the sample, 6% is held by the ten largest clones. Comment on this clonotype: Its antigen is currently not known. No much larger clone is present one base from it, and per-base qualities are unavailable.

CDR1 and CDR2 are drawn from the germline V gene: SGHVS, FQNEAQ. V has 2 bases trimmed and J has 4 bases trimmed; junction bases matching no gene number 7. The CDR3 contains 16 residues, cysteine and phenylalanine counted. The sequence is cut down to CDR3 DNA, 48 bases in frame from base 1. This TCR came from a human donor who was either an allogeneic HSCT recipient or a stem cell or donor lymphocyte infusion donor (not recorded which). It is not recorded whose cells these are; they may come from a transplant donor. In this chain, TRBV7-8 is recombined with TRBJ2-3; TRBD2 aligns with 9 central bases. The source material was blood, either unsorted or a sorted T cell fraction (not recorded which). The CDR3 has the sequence CASSLRNSGSADTQYF. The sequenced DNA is TGTGCCAGCAGCTTACGAAATAGCGGGAGTGCAGATACGCAGTATTTT.